This note documents a single TCR beta chain sequence. This clonotype was found a few times. Its antigen remains undetermined. Base qualities are not at hand, and no much larger clone is one base apart. The data belong to a study of T-cell reconstitution after alpha-beta-depleted transplantation in children (dated by TCRdb to 2016 to 2017). At the level of the whole study: Using TCR repertoire profiling, the study quantitatively followed how T-cell immune reconstitution unfolded in children after TCRalphabeta/CD19-depleted allogeneic hematopoietic cell transplantation.

The CDR1 and CDR2 encoded by the germline V gene are SGHDN and FVKESK. The cysteine opens and the phenylalanine closes a CDR3 of 17 amino acids. Left in the record is the CDR3 DNA by itself, 51 bases read in frame from the first base. V is clipped by 2 bases and J by 0 bases, and the sequence between their germline boundaries is 13 bases long. Receptors were amplified or captured by PCR. The sequencer listed for this sample is Illumina HiSeq 2500. Molecular barcoding was employed in the preparation of TCR libraries, with unique molecular identifiers being used to normalize TCRbeta repertoire quantification. TCRdb applied fastp at Q25 and MiXCR to the public reads, then kept only in-frame beta chains. Rows with a matching CDR3 protein are joined into one entry that keeps the most common DNA and genes. The sample table shows about 590,000 distinct CDR3 sequences, and around 13% are seen once. The ten most abundant clones make up approximately 2.1% of the sample.

Sample treatment or condition, as interpreted from the label and publication: allogeneic hematopoietic cell transplantation with graft depleted of TCRalphabeta T cells and CD19 B cells. The children who served as transplant recipients had been given grafts of TCRalphabeta/CD19-depleted allogeneic hematopoietic cells. Here is what the overall study found, with its caveats: In some patients, the high TCRbeta diversity seen at day 60 was put down to recipient T cells and intrathymic progenitors that had survived conditioning. The frequencies of hyperexpanded clones fell over the following months, and after one year, T-cell counts and TCRbeta diversity were mostly attributed to newly produced T cells. The apparently early alphabetaT-cell count recovery about two months after transplant was reportedly dependent on only several hundred rapidly expanded clones derived from non-depleted graft cells.

The chain is assembled from TRBV14 and TRBJ1-4; TRBD1 is perhaps the D gene, given 5 matching bases. This clonotype was obtained from a male patient between 10 and 17 years old who had a stem cell transplant for acute myeloid leukemia, so the T cells may come from the graft donor. The sequences come from PBMCs, mostly from graft donor cells, collected 360 days after TCRalphabeta/CD19-depleted stem cell transplant. The CDR3 loop reads CASSQIIPTATNEKLFF. The DNA sequence is as follows: TGTGCCAGCAGCCAAATTATCCCGACAGCAACTAATGAAAAACTGTTTTTT.